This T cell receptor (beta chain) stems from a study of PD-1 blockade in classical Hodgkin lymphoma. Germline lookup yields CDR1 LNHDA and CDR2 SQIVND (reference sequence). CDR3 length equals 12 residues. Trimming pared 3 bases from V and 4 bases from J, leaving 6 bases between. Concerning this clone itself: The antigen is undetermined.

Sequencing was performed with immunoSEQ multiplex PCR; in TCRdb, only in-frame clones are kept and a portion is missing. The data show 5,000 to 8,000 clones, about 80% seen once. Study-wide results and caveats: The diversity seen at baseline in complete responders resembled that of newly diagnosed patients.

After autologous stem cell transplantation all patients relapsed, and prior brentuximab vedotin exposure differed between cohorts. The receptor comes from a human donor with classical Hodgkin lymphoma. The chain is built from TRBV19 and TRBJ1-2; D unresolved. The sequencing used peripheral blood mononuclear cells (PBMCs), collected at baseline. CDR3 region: CASSIPTYGYTF. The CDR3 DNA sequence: TGTGCCAGTAGTATCCCCACCTATGGCTACACCTTC.